These 18 T cell receptor beta chains were sequenced from one sample in a study of blood T cell repertoires in COVID-19. Measured with immunoSEQ multiplex PCR; TCRdb has only the in-frame clones, and not every one. The sample contains about 98,000 clones, roughly nine tenths of which appear only once. The sequenced material came from peripheral blood. These receptors originate from a woman in her forties or fifties with COVID-19, enrolled during active disease.

This chain joins TRBV7-2 and TRBJ2-7; weak D call: TRBD2 (6 bases). The CDR3 covers 14 residues. Germline V gives CDR1 SGHTA, CDR2 FQGNSA. V was pared by 1 base and J by 4 bases, with 11 bases between. CDR3 amino acids: CASSLVGGDYEQYF. The DNA for the CDR3 is TGTGCCAGCAGCTTAGTAGGCGGGGATTACGAGCAGTACTTC.

This CDR3 reads CASRDYTGGTEAFF. The CDR3 bases are TGTGCCAGCAGGGATTATACGGGGGGCACTGAAGCTTTCTTT. The chain has TRBV2 and TRBJ1-1, with D possibly being TRBD1 (5 bases). CDR3 length equals 14 residues. V shed 6 bases and J shed 4 bases, with 15 bases lying between them. The germline gives CDR1 SNHLY, CDR2 FYNNEI.

The chain has TRBV12-5 and TRBJ1-1; possibly TRBD1 for D (5 bases). Per germline, CDR1 LGHNT and CDR2 FRNRAP. V was pared by 7 bases and J by 3 bases, with 9 bases between. The CDR3 has 12 residues. CDR3: CASVGAYTEAFF. CDR3 in DNA: TGTGCTAGTGTTGGGGCTTACACTGAAGCTTTCTTT. The entire variable domain, with the rest obtained from reference TRBV12-5 and TRBJ1-1, is as follows: DARVTQTPRHKVTEMGQEVTMRCQPILGHNTVFWYRQTMMQGLELLAYFRNRAPLDDSGMPKDRFSAEMPDATLATLKIQPSEPRDSAVYFCASVGAYTEAFFGQGTRLTVV.

The chain links TRBV6-1 to TRBJ1-1; 7 bases are shared with TRBD1. Germline CDR1 MNHNS, CDR2 SASEGT. The CDR3 runs 17 residues. With V trimmed by 0 bases and J by 4 bases, 11 bases remained unmatched. The CDR3 DNA follows: TGTGCCAGCAGTGAAGCATTATTATACAGGGGCCGCACTGAAGCTTTCTTT. Translation: CASSEALLYRGRTEAFF.

This clone was seen more than once but under ten times. CDR3 nucleotides: TGTGCCTGGAGTACCCTCGGTGGCTATGGCTACACCTTC. Encoded protein: CAWSTLGGYGYTF. V and J are TRBV30 and TRBJ1-2; D is unclear. Germline V lookup: CDR1 GTSNPN, CDR2 SVGIG (reference sequence). This CDR3 has 13 residues. V gave up 2 bases and J gave up 4 bases, with 11 bases separating them. Based on the CDR3 plus reference TRBV30 and TRBJ1-2, the full variable domain is SQTIHQWPATLVQPVGSPLSLECTVEGTSNPNLYWYRQAAGRGLQLLFYSVGIGQISSEVPQNLSASRPQDRQFILSSKKLLLSDSGFYLCAWSTLGGYGYTFGSGTRLTVV.

The chain links TRBV6-5 to TRBJ2-2, with TRBD1 identical over 7 bases. Trimming at V came to 2 bases and at J to 5 bases, leaving 2 bases not matched to a gene. In germline, CDR1 is MNHEY, CDR2 SVGAGI. The CDR3 runs to 14 residues. The CDR3 region has the DNA TGTGCCAGCAGTTACGCACAGGGGACCGGGGAGCTGTTTTTT. Translated, it gives CASSYAQGTGELFF.

This chain uses TRBV6-6 with TRBJ2-4; 14 bases agree with TRBD2. J was trimmed by 5 bases and V by 5 bases; bases with no gene match: 5. The germline CDR1 and CDR2 sequences are MNHNY and SVGAGI (reference sequence). This CDR3 spans 16 amino acids. The CDR3 DNA follows: TGTGCCAGCAGTCCCCGGACTAGCGGGGGGCAAAACATTCAGTACTTC. The encoded protein is CASSPRTSGGQNIQYF.

DNA for the CDR3: TGTGCCAGCAGTTTCCATGACAGAGAGCAGTTCTTC. Amino acids: CASSFHDREQFF. V gene TRBV6-2 or TRBV6-3 combines with J gene TRBJ2-1; tentative D call: TRBD1 (5 bases). The CDR3 consists of 12 residues. The V end lost 4 bases, the J end lost 10 bases, and 11 bases lay between the germline ends. CDR1 is MNHEY and CDR2 is SVGEGT in the germline V gene.

The chain employs TRBV6-5 and TRBJ2-5; 10 bases match TRBD2. Trimming removed 0 bases from V and 3 bases from J; junction bases left unmatched: 4. The germline CDR1 and CDR2 sequences are MNHEY and SVGAGI. The CDR3 covers 16 residues. The CDR3 protein is CASSYSGSGGKETQYF. CDR3 bases: TGTGCCAGCAGTTACTCCGGTAGCGGGGGGAAAGAGACCCAGTACTTC.

The rearrangement links TRBV5-4 to TRBJ2-3, with 7 bases lining up with TRBD2. V shed 3 bases and J 6 bases; nucleotides not matched to a gene: 1. CDR1 and CDR2 (germline): SGHNT, YYREEE (reference sequence). This CDR3 region has 12 residues. CDR3 protein: CASSSGGDTQYF. The CDR3 bases are TGTGCCAGCAGCTCCGGGGGGGATACGCAGTATTTT. Variable domain in full (rest from reference TRBV5-4 and TRBJ2-3): ETGVTQSPTHLIKTRGQQVTLRCSSQSGHNTVSWYQQALGQGPQFIFQYYREEENGRGNFPPRFSGLQFPNYSSELNVNALELDDSALYLCASSSGGDTQYFGPGTRLTVL.

The CDR3 nucleotides are TGTGCCAGCAGTGACAGGGTTGGGTCACCCCTCCACTTT. This encodes CASSDRVGSPLHF. The chain links TRBV2 to TRBJ1-6, with D perhaps TRBD1 (5 bases). CDR3 length equals 13 residues. CDR1 is SNHLY, CDR2 FYNNEI, per germline. The V gene lost 3 bases and the J gene lost 10 bases, with 10 bases spanning the gap.

The chain is built from TRBV28 and TRBJ1-6; TRBD1 agrees at 7 bases. CDR1 and CDR2 from the germline V gene are MDHEN and SYDVKM. The junction had 6 bases not matched to a gene; V was cut back by 6 bases and J by 7 bases. This CDR3 is 14 amino acids long. The CDR3 DNA sequence: TGTGCCAGCAGCAAGGGACAGATAAATTCACCCCTCCACTTT. This encodes CASSKGQINSPLHF.

This chain links TRBV19 with TRBJ2-7; TRBD1 might be the D (5 bases). The CDR3 has 12 residues. Germline V CDR1 and CDR2: LNHDA, SQIVND (reference sequence). V was pared by 3 bases and J by 4 bases, with 7 bases between. This chain's CDR3 is CASSMTDYEQYF. CDR3 DNA: TGTGCCAGTAGTATGACAGATTACGAGCAGTACTTC.

Regarding this clone: The sample holds other DNA sequences that translate to the same CDR3. The chain joins TRBV19 to TRBJ2-3, with 8 bases that match TRBD1. Trimming cost V 4 bases and J 0 bases; bases outside gene matches: 0. The CDR3 is 14 amino acids. Germline assignment: CDR1 LNHDA and CDR2 SQIVND (reference sequence). Here the CDR3 reads CASSRTGSTDTQYF. The CDR3 DNA sequence: TGTGCCAGTAGTAGGACAGGGAGCACAGATACGCAGTATTTT.

The chain uses TRBV19 and TRBJ1-1; D is possibly TRBD1 (5 bases). CDR3 length equals 15 residues. Germline V gives CDR1 LNHDA, CDR2 SQIVND (reference sequence). The germline V and J ends were trimmed by 2 bases and 1 base, with 11 bases remaining between them. DNA of the CDR3: TGTGCCAGTAGTATAACAGGAGCCTCGAACACTGAAGCTTTCTTT. This sequence encodes CASSITGASNTEAFF. Based on the CDR3 plus reference TRBV19 and TRBJ1-1, the full variable domain is DGGITQSPKYLFRKEGQNVTLSCEQNLNHDAMYWYRQDPGQGLRLIYYSQIVNDFQKGDIAEGYSVSREKKESFPLTVTSAQKNPTAFYLCASSITGASNTEAFFGQGTRLTVV.

The gene calls are TRBV7-2 and TRBJ1-2; D unresolved. This CDR3 is built from 13 residues. Germline lookup yields CDR1 SGHTA and CDR2 FQGNSA. V dropped 4 bases and J dropped 4 bases, with 10 bases sitting between them. In DNA, the CDR3 is TGTGCCAGCAGCTCCACAGTGGCCTATGGCTACACCTTC. Translation: CASSSTVAYGYTF.

CDR3: CASSYGQGRYGYTF. CDR3 nucleotides: TGTGCCAGCAGTTACGGACAGGGTCGCTATGGCTACACCTTC. The V gene is TRBV6-5, the J gene TRBJ1-2, with TRBD1 matching over 8 bases. Germline CDR1 and CDR2: MNHEY and SVGAGI. J gave up 4 bases and V 2 bases, and 3 bases lay outside the gene matches. This CDR3 region has 14 residues.

Here the CDR3 DNA reads TGTGCCAGCAGCCTGTTAGCGGGGGCCTCCAATGAGCAGTTCTTC. Translating it yields CASSLLAGASNEQFF. J is TRBJ2-1 and V is TRBV7-3, with 9 bases that match TRBD2. Trimming cost V 5 bases and J 6 bases; bases outside gene matches: 8. Germline V gene lookup returns CDR1 SGHTA and CDR2 FQGTGA. The CDR3 length is 15 residues. Full variable domain (outside the CDR3, taken from reference TRBV7-3 and TRBJ2-1): GAGVSQTPSNKVTEKGKYVELRCDPISGHTALYWYRQSLGQGPEFLIYFQGTGAADDSGLPNDRFFAVRPEGSVSTLKIQRTERGDSAVYLCASSLLAGASNEQFFGPGTRLTVL.